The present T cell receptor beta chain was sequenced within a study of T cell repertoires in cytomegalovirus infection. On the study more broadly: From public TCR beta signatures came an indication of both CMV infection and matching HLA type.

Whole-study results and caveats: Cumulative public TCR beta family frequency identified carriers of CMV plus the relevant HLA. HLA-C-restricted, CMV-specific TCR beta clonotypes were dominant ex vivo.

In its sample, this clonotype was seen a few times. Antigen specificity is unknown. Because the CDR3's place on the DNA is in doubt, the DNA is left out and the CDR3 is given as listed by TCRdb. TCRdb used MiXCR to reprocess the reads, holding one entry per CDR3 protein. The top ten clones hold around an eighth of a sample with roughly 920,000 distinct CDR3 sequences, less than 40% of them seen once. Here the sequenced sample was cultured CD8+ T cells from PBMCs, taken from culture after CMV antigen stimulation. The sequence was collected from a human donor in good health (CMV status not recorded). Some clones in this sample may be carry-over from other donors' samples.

The CDR3 is CASSQDLGTGNTGELFF. The genes are TRBV4-3 and TRBJ2-2. Both ends counted, the CDR3 spans 17 residues. Germline V gene sequence: CDR1 LGHNA, CDR2 YSLEER.